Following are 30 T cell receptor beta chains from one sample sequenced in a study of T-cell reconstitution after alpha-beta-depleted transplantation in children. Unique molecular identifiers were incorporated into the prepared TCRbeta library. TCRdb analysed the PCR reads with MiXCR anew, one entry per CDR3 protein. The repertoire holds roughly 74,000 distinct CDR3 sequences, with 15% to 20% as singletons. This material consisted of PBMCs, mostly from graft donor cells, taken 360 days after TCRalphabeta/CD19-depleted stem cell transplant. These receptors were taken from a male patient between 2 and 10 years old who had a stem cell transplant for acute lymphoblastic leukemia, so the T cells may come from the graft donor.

CDR3 sequence reads: CASSREGVQETQYF. CDR3 DNA sequence: TGTGCCAGCAGCCGAGAGGGAGTCCAAGAGACCCAGTACTTC. The rearrangement links TRBV4-2 to TRBJ2-5; TRBD2 is a possible D gene (5 bases). The V gene's germline CDR1 is LGHNA and CDR2 YNFKEQ. Trimming left V 4 bases short and J 1 base short, with 10 bases between. The CDR3 sequence is 14 residues long.

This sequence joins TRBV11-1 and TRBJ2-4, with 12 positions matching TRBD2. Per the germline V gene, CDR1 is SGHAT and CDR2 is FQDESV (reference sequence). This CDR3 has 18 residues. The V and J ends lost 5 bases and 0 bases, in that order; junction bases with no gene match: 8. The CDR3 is CASSQRTSGTGAKNIQYF. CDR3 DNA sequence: TGTGCCAGCAGCCAACGGACTAGCGGGACTGGAGCCAAAAACATTCAGTACTTC.

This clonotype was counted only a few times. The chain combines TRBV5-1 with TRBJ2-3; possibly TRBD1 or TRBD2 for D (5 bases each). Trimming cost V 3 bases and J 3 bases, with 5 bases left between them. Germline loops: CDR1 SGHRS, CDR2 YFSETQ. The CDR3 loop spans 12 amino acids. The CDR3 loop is CASSWGTDTQYF. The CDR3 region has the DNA TGCGCCAGCAGCTGGGGGACAGATACGCAGTATTTT.

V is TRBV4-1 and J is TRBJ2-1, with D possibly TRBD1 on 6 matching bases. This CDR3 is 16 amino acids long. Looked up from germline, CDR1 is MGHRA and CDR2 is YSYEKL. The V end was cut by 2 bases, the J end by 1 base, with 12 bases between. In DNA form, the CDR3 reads TGCGCCAGCAGCCAACTGGGGGCCATTTCCTACAATGAGCAGTTCTTC. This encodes CASSQLGAISYNEQFF.

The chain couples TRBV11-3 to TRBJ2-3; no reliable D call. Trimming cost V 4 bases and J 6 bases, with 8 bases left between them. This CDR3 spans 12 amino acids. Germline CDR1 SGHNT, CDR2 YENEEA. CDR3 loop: CASSSPGDTQYF. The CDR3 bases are TGTGCCAGCAGCTCCCCCGGCGATACGCAGTATTTT. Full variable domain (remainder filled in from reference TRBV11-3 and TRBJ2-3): EAGVVQSPRYKIIEKKQPVAFWCNPISGHNTLYWYLQNLGQGPELLIRYENEEAVDDSQLPKDRFSAERLKGVDSTLKIQPAELGDSAVYLCASSSPGDTQYFGPGTRLTVL.

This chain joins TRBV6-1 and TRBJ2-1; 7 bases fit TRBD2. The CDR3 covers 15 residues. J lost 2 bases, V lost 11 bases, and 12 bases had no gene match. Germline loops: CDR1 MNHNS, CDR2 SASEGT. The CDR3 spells CASSGGGKTYNEQFF. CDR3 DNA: TGTGCCTCATCGGGGGGAGGAAAGACCTACAATGAGCAGTTCTTC.

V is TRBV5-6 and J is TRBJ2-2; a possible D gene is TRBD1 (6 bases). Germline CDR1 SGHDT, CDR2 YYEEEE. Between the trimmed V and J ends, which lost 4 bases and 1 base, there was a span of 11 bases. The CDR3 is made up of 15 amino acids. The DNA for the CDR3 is TGTGCCAGCAGCCCCCTGACAGGGAACACCGGGGAGCTGTTTTTT. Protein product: CASSPLTGNTGELFF.

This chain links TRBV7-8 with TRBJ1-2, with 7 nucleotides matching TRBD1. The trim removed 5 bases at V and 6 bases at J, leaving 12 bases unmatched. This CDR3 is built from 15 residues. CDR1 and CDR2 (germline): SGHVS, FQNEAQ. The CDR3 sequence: CASSPREGAWNGYTF. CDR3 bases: TGTGCCAGCAGCCCTCGGGAGGGGGCCTGGAATGGCTACACCTTC.

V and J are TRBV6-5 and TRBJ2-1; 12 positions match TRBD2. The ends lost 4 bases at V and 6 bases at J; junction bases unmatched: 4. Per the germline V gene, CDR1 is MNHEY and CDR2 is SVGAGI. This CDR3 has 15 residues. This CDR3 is CASSSLAGGFNEQFF. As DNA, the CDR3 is TGTGCCAGCAGTTCCCTAGCGGGAGGGTTCAATGAGCAGTTCTTC.

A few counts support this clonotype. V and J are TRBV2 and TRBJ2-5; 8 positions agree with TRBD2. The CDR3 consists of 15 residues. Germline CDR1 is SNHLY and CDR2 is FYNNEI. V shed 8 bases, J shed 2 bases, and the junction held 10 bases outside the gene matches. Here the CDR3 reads CASLVRGTRQETQYF. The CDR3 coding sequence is TGTGCCAGCTTAGTGAGGGGGACTAGACAAGAGACCCAGTACTTC.

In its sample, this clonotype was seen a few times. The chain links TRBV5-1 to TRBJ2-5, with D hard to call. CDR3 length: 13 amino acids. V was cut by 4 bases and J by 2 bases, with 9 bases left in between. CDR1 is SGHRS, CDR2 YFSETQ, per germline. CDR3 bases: TGCGCCAGCAGCCGGCCACCTCAAGAGACCCAGTACTTC. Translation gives CASSRPPQETQYF. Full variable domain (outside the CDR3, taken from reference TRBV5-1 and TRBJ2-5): KAGVTQTPRYLIKTRGQQVTLSCSPISGHRSVSWYQQTPGQGLQFLFEYFSETQRNKGNFPGRFSGRQFSNSRSEMNVSTLELGDSALYLCASSRPPQETQYFGPGTRLLVL.

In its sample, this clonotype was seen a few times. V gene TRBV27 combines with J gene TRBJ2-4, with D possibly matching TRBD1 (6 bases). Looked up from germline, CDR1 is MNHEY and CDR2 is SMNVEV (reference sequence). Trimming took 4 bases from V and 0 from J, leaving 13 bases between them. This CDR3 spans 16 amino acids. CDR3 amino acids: CASSSHRALAKNIQYF. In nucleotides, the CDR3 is TGTGCCAGCAGTTCCCACAGGGCTCTAGCCAAAAACATTCAGTACTTC.

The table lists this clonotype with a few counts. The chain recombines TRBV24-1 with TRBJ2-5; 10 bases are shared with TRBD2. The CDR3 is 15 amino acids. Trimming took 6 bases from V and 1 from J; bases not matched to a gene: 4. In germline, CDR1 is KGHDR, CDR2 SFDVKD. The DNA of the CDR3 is TGTGCCACCAGTAACCCTAGCGGGAGCCAAGAGACCCAGTACTTC. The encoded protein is CATSNPSGSQETQYF.

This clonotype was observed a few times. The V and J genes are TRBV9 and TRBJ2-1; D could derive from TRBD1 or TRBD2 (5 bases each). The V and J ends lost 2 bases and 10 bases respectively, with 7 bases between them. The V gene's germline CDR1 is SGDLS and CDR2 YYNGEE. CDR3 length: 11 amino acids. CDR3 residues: CASSVRDEQFF. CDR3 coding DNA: TGTGCCAGCAGCGTCAGGGACGAGCAGTTCTTC.

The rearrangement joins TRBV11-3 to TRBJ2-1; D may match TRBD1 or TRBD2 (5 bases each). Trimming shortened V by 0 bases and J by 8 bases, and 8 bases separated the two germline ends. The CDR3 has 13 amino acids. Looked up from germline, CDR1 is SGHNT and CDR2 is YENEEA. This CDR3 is CASSLEMGHEQFF. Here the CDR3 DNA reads TGTGCCAGCAGCTTAGAAATGGGACATGAGCAGTTCTTC.

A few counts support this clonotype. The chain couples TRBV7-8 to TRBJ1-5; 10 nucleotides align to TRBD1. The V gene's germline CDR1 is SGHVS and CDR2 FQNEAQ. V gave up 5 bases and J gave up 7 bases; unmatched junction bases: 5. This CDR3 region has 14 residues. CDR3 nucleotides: TGTGCCAGCAGCCTCCGGGACAGGGGCCAGCCCCAGCATTTT. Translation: CASSLRDRGQPQHF.

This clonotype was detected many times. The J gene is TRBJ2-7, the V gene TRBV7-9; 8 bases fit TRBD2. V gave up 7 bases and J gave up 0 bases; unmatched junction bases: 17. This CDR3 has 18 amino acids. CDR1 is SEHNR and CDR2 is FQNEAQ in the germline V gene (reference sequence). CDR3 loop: CASKPLAGPARGSYEQYF. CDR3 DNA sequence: TGTGCCAGCAAGCCCCTAGCGGGTCCGGCCCGAGGCTCCTACGAGCAGTACTTC.

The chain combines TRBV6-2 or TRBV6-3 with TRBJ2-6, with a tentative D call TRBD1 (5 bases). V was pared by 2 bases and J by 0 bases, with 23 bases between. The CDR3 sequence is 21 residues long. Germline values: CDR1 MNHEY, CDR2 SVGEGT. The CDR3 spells CASSYGAGNIDLNSGANVLTF. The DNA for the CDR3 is TGTGCCAGCAGTTACGGGGCAGGGAATATCGACTTAAACTCTGGGGCCAACGTCCTGACTTTC.

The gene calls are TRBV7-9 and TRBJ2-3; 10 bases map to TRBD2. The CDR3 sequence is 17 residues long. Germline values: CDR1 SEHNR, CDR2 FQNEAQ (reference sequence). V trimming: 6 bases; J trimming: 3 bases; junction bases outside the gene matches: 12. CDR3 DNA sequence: TGTGCCAGCAGTAGAGGGGCTAGCGGGAGTAGAACAGATACGCAGTATTTT. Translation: CASSRGASGSRTDTQYF.

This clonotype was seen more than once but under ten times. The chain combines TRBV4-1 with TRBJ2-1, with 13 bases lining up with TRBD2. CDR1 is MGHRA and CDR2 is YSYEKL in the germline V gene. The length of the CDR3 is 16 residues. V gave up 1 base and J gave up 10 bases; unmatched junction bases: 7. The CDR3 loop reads CASSQGWTSGSREQFF. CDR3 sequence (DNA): TGCGCCAGCAGCCAAGGATGGACTAGCGGGAGTCGGGAGCAGTTCTTC.

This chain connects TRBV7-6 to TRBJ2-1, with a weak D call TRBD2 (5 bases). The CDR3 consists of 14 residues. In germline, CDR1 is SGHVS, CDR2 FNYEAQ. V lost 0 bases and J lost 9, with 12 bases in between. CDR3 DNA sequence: TGTGCCAGCAGCTTAGCTTTGGCTAGCAGTGAGCAGTTCTTC. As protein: CASSLALASSEQFF.

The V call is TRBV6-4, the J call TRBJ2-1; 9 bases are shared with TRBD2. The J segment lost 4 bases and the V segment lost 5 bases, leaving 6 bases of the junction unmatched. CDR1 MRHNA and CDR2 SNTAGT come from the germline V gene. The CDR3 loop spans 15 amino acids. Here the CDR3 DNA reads TGTGCCAGCAGTTTTGCGCTAGCGGGATACAATGAGCAGTTCTTC. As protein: CASSFALAGYNEQFF.

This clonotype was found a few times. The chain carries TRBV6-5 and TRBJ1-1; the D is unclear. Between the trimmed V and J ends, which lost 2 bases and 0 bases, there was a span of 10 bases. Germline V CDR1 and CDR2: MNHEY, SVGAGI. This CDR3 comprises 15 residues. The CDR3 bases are TGTGCCAGCAGTTACCTTGGACTCTTGAACACTGAAGCTTTCTTT. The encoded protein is CASSYLGLLNTEAFF.

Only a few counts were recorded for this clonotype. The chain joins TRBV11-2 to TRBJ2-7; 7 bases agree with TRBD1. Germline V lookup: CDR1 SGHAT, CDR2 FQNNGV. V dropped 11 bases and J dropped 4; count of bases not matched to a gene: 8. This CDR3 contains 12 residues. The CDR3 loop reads CAGRDRVYEQYF. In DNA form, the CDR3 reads TGTGCCGGACGGGACAGAGTTTACGAGCAGTACTTC.

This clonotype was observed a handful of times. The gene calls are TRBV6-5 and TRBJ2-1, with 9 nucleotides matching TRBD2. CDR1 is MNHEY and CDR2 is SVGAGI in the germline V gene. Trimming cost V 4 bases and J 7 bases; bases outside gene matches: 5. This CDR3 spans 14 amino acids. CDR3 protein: CASSSASGTNEQFF. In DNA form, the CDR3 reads TGTGCCAGCAGTTCCGCTAGCGGGACTAATGAGCAGTTCTTC.

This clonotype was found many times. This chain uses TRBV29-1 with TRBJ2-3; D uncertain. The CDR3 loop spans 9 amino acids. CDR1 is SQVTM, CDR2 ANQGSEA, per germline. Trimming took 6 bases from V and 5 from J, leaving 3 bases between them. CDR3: CSVGDTQYF. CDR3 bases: TGCAGCGTCGGAGATACGCAGTATTTT.

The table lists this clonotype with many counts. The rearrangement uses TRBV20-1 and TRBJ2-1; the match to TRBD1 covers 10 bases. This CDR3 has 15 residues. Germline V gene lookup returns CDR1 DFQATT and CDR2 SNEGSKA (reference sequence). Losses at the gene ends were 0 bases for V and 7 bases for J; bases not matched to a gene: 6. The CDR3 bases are TGCAGTGCTAGAGACTTGGGACAGGGGAGGAATGAGCAGTTCTTC. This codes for CSARDLGQGRNEQFF.

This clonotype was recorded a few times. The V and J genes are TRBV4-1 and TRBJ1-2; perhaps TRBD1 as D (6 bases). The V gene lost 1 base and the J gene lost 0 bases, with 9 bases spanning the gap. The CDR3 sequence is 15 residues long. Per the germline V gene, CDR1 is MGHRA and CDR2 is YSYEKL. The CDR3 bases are TGCGCCAGCAGCCAAGGGCAGGGGCCTAACTATGGCTACACCTTC. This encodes CASSQGQGPNYGYTF.

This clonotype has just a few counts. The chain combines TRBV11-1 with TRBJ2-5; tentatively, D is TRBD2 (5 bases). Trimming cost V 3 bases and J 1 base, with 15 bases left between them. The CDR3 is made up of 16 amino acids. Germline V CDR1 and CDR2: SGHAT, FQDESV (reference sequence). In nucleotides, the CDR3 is TGTGCCAGCAGCTTTGGGAGTAGAATCGGCCAAGAGACCCAGTACTTC. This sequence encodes CASSFGSRIGQETQYF.

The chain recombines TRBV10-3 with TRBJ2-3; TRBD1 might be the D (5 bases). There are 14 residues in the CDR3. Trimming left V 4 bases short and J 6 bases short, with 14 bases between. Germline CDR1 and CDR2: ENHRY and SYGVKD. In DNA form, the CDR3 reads TGTGCCATCAGTGTAAGGCAGGGTCAGGATACGCAGTATTTT. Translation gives CAISVRQGQDTQYF.